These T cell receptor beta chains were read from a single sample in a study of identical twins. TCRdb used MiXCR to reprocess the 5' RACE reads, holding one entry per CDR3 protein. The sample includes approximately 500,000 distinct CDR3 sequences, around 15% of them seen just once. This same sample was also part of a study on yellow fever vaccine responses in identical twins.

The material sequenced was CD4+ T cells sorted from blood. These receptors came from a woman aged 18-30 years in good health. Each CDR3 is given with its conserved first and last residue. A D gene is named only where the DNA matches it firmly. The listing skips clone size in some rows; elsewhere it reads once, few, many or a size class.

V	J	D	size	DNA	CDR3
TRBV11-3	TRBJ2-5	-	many	TGTGCCAGCAGCTTAGATCTACAAGAGACCCAGTACTTC	CASSLDLQETQYF
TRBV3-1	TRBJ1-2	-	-	TGTGCCAGCAGCCAAGCGGCAGGGGCCTATGGCTACACCTTC	CASSQAAGAYGYTF
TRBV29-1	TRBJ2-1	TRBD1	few	TGCAGCGTTGAGAGGGACAGGGGCAATGAGCAGTTCTTC	CSVERDRGNEQFF
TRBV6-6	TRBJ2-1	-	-	TGTGCCAGCAGTTACGGGGTTTATGAGCAGTTCTTC	CASSYGVYEQFF
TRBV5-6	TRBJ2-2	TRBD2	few	TGTGCCAGCCGCCGCTGGAGCGTTCTGTTAGCGGGACCTACGAACACCGGGGAGCTGTTTTTT	CASRRWSVLLAGPTNTGELFF
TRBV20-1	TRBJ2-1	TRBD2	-	TGCAGTGCTCAGAGCGGGGGGGCCTACAATGAGCAGTTCTTC	CSAQSGGAYNEQFF
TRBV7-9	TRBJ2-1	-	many	TGTGCCAGCAGCTTAGAGTTGGCAGGGCGGATCTTC	CASSLELAGRIF
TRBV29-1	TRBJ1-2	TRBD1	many	TGCAGCGTAGCCGGTCGACAGGGGAACTATGGCTACACCTTC	CSVAGRQGNYGYTF
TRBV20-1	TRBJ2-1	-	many	TGCAGTGCTCGCAAAGGGGCGGGGCTCTACAATGAGCAGTTCTTC	CSARKGAGLYNEQFF
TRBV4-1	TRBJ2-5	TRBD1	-	TGCGCCAGCAGCCAAGCTACAGGGGGCCAAGAGACCCAGTACTTC	CASSQATGGQETQYF
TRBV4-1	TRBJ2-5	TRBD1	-	TGCGCCAGCAGCTGGACAGGGGTGGAGACCCAGTACTTC	CASSWTGVETQYF
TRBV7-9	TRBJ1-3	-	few	TGTGCCAGCAGCTTACTGCAGGGTGGAGGAAACACCATATATTTT	CASSLLQGGGNTIYF
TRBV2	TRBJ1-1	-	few	TGTGCCAGCAAGGTCCAACAGGGCGCGAACACTGAAGCTTTCTTT	CASKVQQGANTEAFF
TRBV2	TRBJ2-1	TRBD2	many	TGTGCCAGCAGCCCCACTAGCGGGGCCTACAATGAGCAGTTCTTC	CASSPTSGAYNEQFF
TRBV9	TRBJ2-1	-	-	TGTGCCAGCAGCGTATCGTGGAGACCAGACAATGAGCAGTTCTTC	CASSVSWRPDNEQFF
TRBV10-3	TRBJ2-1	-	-	TGTGCCATCAGTGAGCGGGAGTCCAATGAGCAGTTCTTC	CAISERESNEQFF
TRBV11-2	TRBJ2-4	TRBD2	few	TGTGCCAGCAGCCAACCTGGGACTAGCGGCGCCCAGTACTTC	CASSQPGTSGAQYF
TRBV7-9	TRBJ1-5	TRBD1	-	TGTGCCAGCAGCCGAGGACAGGGGGATCAGCCCCAGCATTTT	CASSRGQGDQPQHF
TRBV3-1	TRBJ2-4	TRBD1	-	TGTGCCAGCAGCCGACAGGGTCCAGCCAAAAACATTCAGTACTTC	CASSRQGPAKNIQYF
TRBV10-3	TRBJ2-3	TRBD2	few	TGTGCCATCAGTGAGCTAGGGCGGGAGAGAAATACGCAGTATTTT	CAISELGRERNTQYF
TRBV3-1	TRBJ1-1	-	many	TGTGCCAGCAGCCCCTCTGAACTGGCGAACACTGAAGCTTTCTTT	CASSPSELANTEAFF
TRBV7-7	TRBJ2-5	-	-	TGTGCCAGCAGCGACCGGTCTGCGCAAGAGACCCAGTACTTC	CASSDRSAQETQYF
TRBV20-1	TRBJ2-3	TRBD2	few	TGCAGTCCCCTCCCGCGGGGGGGAAGAGCTAGCACAGATACGCAGTATTTT	CSPLPRGGRASTDTQYF
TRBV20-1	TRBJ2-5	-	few	TGCAGTGTAGCTAGCAGCATATGGGAGACCCAGTACTTC	CSVASSIWETQYF
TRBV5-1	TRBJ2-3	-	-	TGCGCCAGCAGCTTGGCCGACAGGCGCCCTAGCACAGATACGCAGTATTTT	CASSLADRRPSTDTQYF
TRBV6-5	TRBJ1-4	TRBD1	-	TGTGCCAGCAGTTACGCTATGGACAGGGGCCCAACTAATGAAAAACTGTTTTTT	CASSYAMDRGPTNEKLFF
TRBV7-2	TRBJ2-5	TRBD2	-	TGTGCCAGCAGCTTAGCACTAGCGGGGCCAGTCCAAGAGACCCAGTACTTC	CASSLALAGPVQETQYF
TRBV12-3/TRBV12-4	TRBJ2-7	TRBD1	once	TGTGCCATCAGTCAACAGGGGGCGGGCGAGCAGTACTTC	CAISQQGAGEQYF
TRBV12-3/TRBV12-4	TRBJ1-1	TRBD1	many	TGTGCCAGCAGTTTTAGCCCAGGGGGCTTGAACACTGAAGCTTTCTTT	CASSFSPGGLNTEAFF
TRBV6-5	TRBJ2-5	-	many	TGTGCCAGTTCCGCAGGGCAAGAGACCCAGTACTTC	CASSAGQETQYF
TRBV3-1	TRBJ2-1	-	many	TGTGCCAGCAGCCCTTATCGGACCAGCCTCCACAATGAGCAGTTCTTC	CASSPYRTSLHNEQFF
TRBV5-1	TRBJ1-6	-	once	TGCGCCAGCAGCTTGTCGGGGGGTCCCAATTCACCCCTCCACTTT	CASSLSGGPNSPLHF
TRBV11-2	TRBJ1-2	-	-	TGTGCCAGCAGCCATGCCAGTTATCAGGTTAACCCTCGGTATGGCTACACCTTC	CASSHASYQVNPRYGYTF
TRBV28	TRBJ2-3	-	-	TGTGCCAGCAACTCTATCCAGGGTACTGGTACGCAGTATTTT	CASNSIQGTGTQYF